This T cell receptor beta chain appears in the sequencing data of a study of blood T cell repertoires in COVID-19. In the study overall: T cells, B-cell-depleted T cells, or PBMCs provided the cDNA or gDNA that served as material.

This CDR3 has 15 amino acids. The germline CDR1 and CDR2 sequences are SGHKS and YYEKEE (reference sequence). V was trimmed by 4 bases and J by 4 bases, leaving 17 bases between them. Libraries were prepared by immunoSEQ multiplex PCR; TCRdb keeps only in-frame clonotypes and omits some of them. The profile shows approximately 92,000 clones, roughly 89% of them singletons. Seattle patient enrollment occurred during active infection, with longitudinal follow-up thereafter. This chain joins TRBV5-5 and TRBJ2-5; D may be TRBD2 (7 bases). Input material: peripheral blood. This clonotype was obtained from a woman in her fifties or sixties with COVID-19, enrolled during active disease. For the CDR3, the DNA is TGTGCCAGCAGCCTGGGACCAGGGGAGGGAGAGACCCAGTACTTC. Protein product: CASSLGPGEGETQYF.